Presented here are 16 T cell receptor beta chains from one specimen sequenced in a study of cytomegalovirus exposure and HLA in healthy donors. The PCR contained 60 Vbeta and 13 Jbeta primers. Method: immunoSEQ multiplex PCR; TCRdb's copy keeps in-frame clones and lacks some. The table has approximately 240,000 clones, 82% seen once. Material: PBMCs. These receptors were collected from a woman aged 40 to 50 in good health and CMV-seropositive.

The chain recombines TRBV10-2 with TRBJ1-4, with 7 positions matching TRBD1. Germline-derived CDR1 and CDR2 are WSHSY and SAAADI. The length of the CDR3 is 16 residues. V was pared by 6 bases and J by 0 bases, with 7 bases of the junction left unmatched. The CDR3 sequence: CASRRTGPATNEKLFF. The CDR3 coding sequence is TGCGCCAGCAGAAGGACAGGCCCTGCAACTAATGAAAAACTGTTTTTT.

This chain links TRBV5-4 with TRBJ2-2, with unresolved D. Trimming left V 2 bases short and J 6 bases short, with 14 bases between. Per the germline V gene, CDR1 is SGHNT and CDR2 is YYREEE (reference sequence). The CDR3 contains 15 residues. The CDR3 sequence: CASSFSLVNPGELFF. Here the CDR3 DNA reads TGTGCCAGCAGCTTTTCCCTAGTTAATCCCGGGGAGCTGTTTTTT.

The chain carries TRBV5-4 and TRBJ2-1; D perhaps matches TRBD1 (5 bases). The V gene's germline CDR1 is SGHNT and CDR2 YYREEE (reference sequence). The CDR3 spans 15 residues. The V end lost 0 bases, the J end lost 2 bases, and 9 bases lay between the germline ends. CDR3 region: CASSLDRSTYNEQFF. In DNA, the CDR3 is TGTGCCAGCAGCTTGGACAGGTCAACCTACAATGAGCAGTTCTTC.

This clone was detected only a few times. The chain combines TRBV30 with TRBJ1-1; possibly TRBD1 for D (6 bases). CDR3 length equals 14 residues. Looked up from germline, CDR1 is GTSNPN and CDR2 is SVGIG (reference sequence). Trimming took off 0 bases at V and 4 bases at J, with 12 bases between the two ends. CDR3 coding DNA: TGTGCCTGGAGTGTCGGCCAGGGGTCCACTGAAGCTTTCTTT. Translated: CAWSVGQGSTEAFF.

The chain joins TRBV27 to TRBJ2-2; 14 nucleotides match TRBD2. The J segment lost 4 bases and the V segment lost 0 bases, leaving 7 bases of the junction unmatched. CDR3 size: 19 residues. CDR1 and CDR2 from the germline V gene are MNHEY and SMNVEV (reference sequence). CDR3 sequence reads: CASSLSMAGLAGGTGELFF. The DNA for the CDR3 is TGTGCCAGCAGTTTATCAATGGCAGGACTAGCGGGGGGCACCGGGGAGCTGTTTTTT.

The rearrangement joins TRBV30 to TRBJ2-2, with 11 bases lining up with TRBD2. The germline CDR1 and CDR2 sequences are GTSNPN and SVGIG (reference sequence). Trimming cost V 3 bases and J 6 bases; bases outside gene matches: 6. The CDR3 consists of 15 residues. CDR3 coding DNA: TGTGCCTGGAGGGGACTAGCGGATGTGTCCGGGGAGCTGTTTTTT. Protein product: CAWRGLADVSGELFF.

J is TRBJ2-7 and V is TRBV4-1; D not certain. The length of the CDR3 is 14 residues. V gave up 1 base and J gave up 4 bases, with 11 bases separating them. Germline V gene sequence: CDR1 MGHRA, CDR2 YSYEKL. The CDR3 here is CASSQVLADYEQYF. In DNA form, the CDR3 reads TGCGCCAGCAGCCAAGTATTAGCCGATTACGAGCAGTACTTC.

The V and J genes are TRBV7-9 and TRBJ2-5, with 7 bases lining up with TRBD1. V shed 2 bases and J 4 bases; nucleotides not matched to a gene: 10. The germline V gene has CDR1 SEHNR and CDR2 FQNEAQ (reference sequence). The CDR3 is 16 amino acids. In DNA form, the CDR3 reads TGTGCCAGCAGCTTATGGGGGATTCCAGGGGGAGAGACCCAGTACTTC. Protein sequence: CASSLWGIPGGETQYF.

The chain links TRBV28 to TRBJ2-7; TRBD1 might be the D (6 bases). Looked up from germline, CDR1 is MDHEN and CDR2 is SYDVKM. The CDR3 spans 14 residues. Trimming cost V 6 bases and J 7 bases, with 19 bases left between them. CDR3 nucleotides: TGTGCCAGCAGGGCTTCCGGGACAATGAAAGAGCAGTACTTC. Translated: CASRASGTMKEQYF.

The rearrangement links TRBV7-2 to TRBJ2-7; 11 bases are a match to TRBD2. With 2 bases clipped from V and 1 base from J, the junction kept 7 bases outside the gene matches. Germline CDR1 and CDR2: SGHTA and FQGNSA. The CDR3 totals 17 residues. Written as DNA, the CDR3 is TGTGCCAGCAGCTTAATTTTGGGGACTAGCGGATCCTACGAGCAGTACTTC. The encoded protein is CASSLILGTSGSYEQYF.

The gene calls are TRBV10-2 and TRBJ2-7; 12 bases are shared with TRBD2. CDR3 length equals 15 residues. Unmatched junction bases numbered 5, after V lost 3 bases and J lost 5 bases. Germline V CDR1 and CDR2: WSHSY, SAAADI. Here the CDR3 reads CASSDRTSGENEQYF. The CDR3 nucleotides read TGCGCCAGCAGTGATCGGACTAGCGGGGAGAACGAGCAGTACTTC.

The rearrangement joins TRBV14 to TRBJ1-6, with TRBD1 as a possible D gene (5 bases). The V and J ends lost 4 bases and 7 bases respectively, with 11 bases between them. CDR1 and CDR2 from the germline V gene are SGHDN and FVKESK. The CDR3 spans 14 residues. The DNA of the CDR3 is TGTGCCAGCAGCCCCCAGGGTTGGAATTCACCCCTCCACTTT. Amino acids: CASSPQGWNSPLHF.

V is TRBV6-5 and J is TRBJ2-2; TRBD2 matches 12 bases. This CDR3 region has 15 residues. Germline CDR1 is MNHEY and CDR2 is SVGAGI. Unmatched junction bases numbered 9, after V lost 5 bases and J lost 11 bases. The CDR3 is CASSGSSGGAIELFF. CDR3 sequence (DNA): TGTGCCAGCAGTGGTTCTAGCGGGGGGGCCATTGAGCTGTTTTTT.

CDR3 coding DNA: TGTGCCAGCAGCTTATACTACCGCGAGCAGTACTTC. It yields the protein CASSLYYREQYF. The chain couples TRBV5-4 to TRBJ2-7; D gene unclear. Germline V gene lookup returns CDR1 SGHNT and CDR2 YYREEE (reference sequence). Deletions cut 2 bases from V and 6 bases from J, with 9 bases between. This CDR3 region has 12 residues.

J is TRBJ1-3 and V is TRBV7-3, with D uncertain. V shed 1 base and J shed 0 bases, with 7 bases lying between them. Germline-derived CDR1 and CDR2 are SGHTA and FQGTGA. The CDR3 contains 15 residues. The DNA of the CDR3 is TGTGCCAGCAGCTTAAGGAGTAGCTCTGGAAACACCATATATTTT. As protein: CASSLRSSSGNTIYF.

The chain employs TRBV5-6 and TRBJ2-3; weak D call: TRBD1 (6 bases). The CDR3 is 15 residues long. Germline V gene lookup returns CDR1 SGHDT and CDR2 YYEEEE. V lost 2 bases, J lost 4 bases, and 14 bases lay in between. Here the CDR3 DNA reads TGTGCCAGCAGCTTACTTGGTGGGGGCGCAGATACGCAGTATTTT. It is translated as CASSLLGGGADTQYF.